This T cell receptor beta chain was sequenced in a study of T cell repertoires in cytomegalovirus infection. MiXCR, applied by TCRdb to the reads, yields one record per CDR3 protein. The sample carries 700,000 to 950,000 distinct CDR3 sequences, approximately 29% recorded once. As concerns this clonotype: Its cognate antigen is unknown. The junction differs from germline at one of its ends, possibly a read error.

The CDR3 extends over 14 amino acids. CDR1 SNHLY and CDR2 FYNNEI come from the germline V gene. The sample consisted of cultured CD8+ T cells from PBMCs, taken from culture after CMV antigen stimulation. The clonotype was recovered from a human donor in good health (CMV status not recorded). Some clones in this sample may be carry-over from other donors' samples. The chain combines TRBV2 with TRBJ2-5; possibly TRBD2 for D (5 bases). CDR3: CTSSGRPREETQYF. CDR3 coding DNA: TGTACCAGCAGTGGACGGCCGAGGGAAGAGACCCAGTACTTC.